A single sample gave rise to the 31 T cell receptor beta chains below, sequenced in a study of shared clonotypes between healthy human individuals. Using immunoSEQ multiplex PCR, the repertoire was profiled, and TCRdb retains in-frame clones only, with some absent. Of 950,000 to 1,300,000 clones listed, around 74% are singletons. Sequencing used memory CD4+ T cells sorted from blood. As for subset: CD45RA-negative fraction. Receptor source: a man younger than 30 in good health.

Comment on this clone: An end of the junction does not agree with germline; a read error may underlie this. The chain has TRBV7-7 and TRBJ2-3, with unresolved D. Germline CDR1 and CDR2: SSHAT and FNYEAQ (reference sequence). The CDR3 consists of 13 residues. CDR3 residues: CASSLTGTDTQYF. The CDR3 DNA is TGTGCTAGCAGCTTAACGGGTACAGATACGCAGTATTTT.

V is TRBV30 and J is TRBJ1-2; D may be TRBD1 (6 bases). Germline CDR1 is GTSNPN and CDR2 is SVGIG (reference sequence). Between the trimmed V and J ends, which lost 7 bases and 4 bases, there was a span of 13 bases. The CDR3 runs 12 residues. The CDR3 sequence: CASRDTTYGYTF. The CDR3 coding sequence is TGTGCCTCCCGGGACACCACCTATGGCTACACCTTC. Full variable domain (remainder filled in from reference TRBV30 and TRBJ1-2): SQTIHQWPATLVQPVGSPLSLECTVEGTSNPNLYWYRQAAGRGLQLLFYSVGIGQISSEVPQNLSASRPQDRQFILSSKKLLLSDSGFYLCASRDTTYGYTFGSGTRLTVV.

The chain carries TRBV2 and TRBJ2-5; D unclear. The CDR3 totals 13 residues. Germline CDR1 and CDR2: SNHLY and FYNNEI. The V end was cut by 2 bases, the J end by 2 bases, with 6 bases between. CDR3 nucleotides: TGTGCCAGCAGTGAATACGGACAAGAGACCCAGTACTTC. Translated, it gives CASSEYGQETQYF.

The chain joins TRBV2 to TRBJ1-3; the match to TRBD1 covers 8 bases. This CDR3 has 16 amino acids. The V gene end was trimmed by 5 bases and the J gene end by 2 bases; junction bases not matched to a gene: 8. Germline V gene lookup returns CDR1 SNHLY and CDR2 FYNNEI. The CDR3 nucleotides read TGTGCCAGCAGTTTTTCGGACAGGGTCCCTGGAAACACCATATATTTT. Protein sequence: CASSFSDRVPGNTIYF.

This clone has just a few counts. The V and J genes are TRBV5-6 and TRBJ2-7; possibly TRBD2 for D (6 bases). Trimming took off 3 bases at V and 2 bases at J, with 12 bases between the two ends. CDR1 and CDR2 (germline): SGHDT, YYEEEE. CDR3 length: 14 residues. This CDR3 reads CASSSGTLTYEQYF. The CDR3 DNA reads TGTGCCAGCAGCTCCGGGACTTTAACCTACGAGCAGTACTTC.

The chain links TRBV5-1 to TRBJ2-5, with D possibly TRBD2 on 7 matching bases. In germline, CDR1 is SGHRS, CDR2 YFSETQ. The CDR3 spans 14 residues. The V end was cut by 4 bases, the J end by 7 bases, with 17 bases between. The CDR3 reads CASSPGGGQGTQYF. DNA of the CDR3: TGCGCCAGCAGCCCAGGCGGGGGCCAGGGGACCCAGTACTTC.

The V and J genes are TRBV2 and TRBJ1-1; TRBD1 might be the D (6 bases). CDR1 and CDR2 (germline): SNHLY, FYNNEI. The V and J ends lost 4 bases and 0 bases respectively, with 15 bases between them. The CDR3 contains 16 residues. The CDR3 is CASSGGQPNMNTEAFF. In DNA form, the CDR3 reads TGTGCCAGCAGTGGAGGACAGCCAAACATGAACACTGAAGCTTTCTTT.

The chain combines TRBV5-4 with TRBJ2-3; 13 positions match TRBD2. The CDR3 spans 19 residues. Germline CDR1 reads SGHNT; CDR2 reads YYREEE (reference sequence). The trim removed 4 bases at V and 4 bases at J, leaving 15 bases unmatched. CDR3 DNA sequence: TGTGCCAGCAGCCTGGGGGGACTAGCGGGACCGGTTGGCGCAGATACGCAGTATTTT. This translates into CASSLGGLAGPVGADTQYF.

In the case of this clone: A far larger clone is a single base away, which makes a read error likely. The V call is TRBV28, the J call TRBJ1-1; D is ambiguous. Germline-derived CDR1 and CDR2 are MDHEN and SYDVKM. V was trimmed by 3 bases and J by 0 bases, leaving 5 bases between them. The CDR3 has 13 amino acids. CDR3 region: CASSFPVNTEAFF. The CDR3 region has the DNA TGTGCCAGCAGTTTTCCGGTGAACACTGAAGCTTTCTTT.

This chain links TRBV6-5 with TRBJ1-1; TRBD1 agrees at 7 bases. J was trimmed by 4 bases and V by 10 bases; bases with no gene match: 6. Germline V CDR1 and CDR2: MNHEY, SVGAGI. The CDR3 spans 12 residues. The DNA for the CDR3 is TGTGCCATCCAGAGACAGGGCACTGAAGCTTTCTTT. Its protein product is CAIQRQGTEAFF.

The chain combines TRBV5-5 with TRBJ2-7; no firm D call. Germline V gene lookup returns CDR1 SGHKS and CDR2 YYEKEE (reference sequence). CDR3 length: 13 amino acids. Trimming took off 2 bases at V and 1 base at J, with 7 bases between the two ends. The CDR3 nucleotides read TGTGCCAGCAGCTTCGGCCATTCCTACGAGCAGTACTTC. This gives the protein CASSFGHSYEQYF.

V is TRBV28 and J is TRBJ2-5; a possible D gene is TRBD2 (6 bases). Germline values: CDR1 MDHEN, CDR2 SYDVKM. This CDR3 has 14 residues. With 3 bases removed from V and 8 bases from J, the gap between germline ends came to 16 bases. The CDR3 DNA reads as TGTGCCAGCAGTTTTGGCCTTTTGGGGGGTACCCAGTACTTC. Amino acids: CASSFGLLGGTQYF.

The V and J genes are TRBV11-2 and TRBJ2-7, with unresolved D. Germline CDR1 and CDR2: SGHAT and FQNNGV. CDR3 length: 14 residues. The ends were cut back, 2 bases at V and 0 bases at J, with 8 bases in the middle. This chain's CDR3 is CASSLQPNSYEQYF. For the CDR3, the DNA is TGTGCCAGCAGCTTACAACCGAACTCCTACGAGCAGTACTTC.

The CDR3 protein is CASSPEGVNTEAFF. The CDR3 nucleotides are TGTGCCAGCAGCCCCGAGGGGGTGAACACTGAAGCTTTCTTT. The chain recombines TRBV5-4 with TRBJ1-1, with D perhaps TRBD1 (6 bases). This CDR3 is built from 14 residues. CDR1 is SGHNT and CDR2 is YYREEE in the germline V gene (reference sequence). Trimming stripped 4 bases from V and 0 bases from J, with 10 bases between.

Here the CDR3 DNA reads TGTGCCAGCAGTTTATCGGCAGGGACGGGCGAAAAACTGTTTTTT. Its translation: CASSLSAGTGEKLFF. The chain uses TRBV28 and TRBJ1-4, with D possibly being TRBD1 (5 bases). The CDR3 is 15 residues long. V gave up 1 base and J gave up 8 bases, with 14 bases separating them. Germline CDR1 and CDR2: MDHEN and SYDVKM.

The chain carries TRBV5-4 and TRBJ1-3; TRBD1 matches at 8 bases. Germline CDR1 reads SGHNT; CDR2 reads YYREEE (reference sequence). J lost 4 bases, V lost 5 bases, and 5 bases had no gene match. This CDR3 comprises 14 residues. The CDR3 DNA reads TGTGCCAGCAGAGAACAGGGGGGAGGAAACACCATATATTTT. Translation: CASREQGGGNTIYF.

The V and J genes are TRBV6-1 and TRBJ1-2, with D possibly matching TRBD1 (6 bases). This CDR3 has 16 residues. Between the trimmed V and J ends, which lost 0 bases and 3 bases, there was a span of 14 bases. From germline, CDR1 is MNHNS and CDR2 SASEGT. CDR3 coding DNA: TGTGCCAGCAGTGAAGCCGGCACCGGGGGCCACTATGGCTACACCTTC. It yields the protein CASSEAGTGGHYGYTF.

This clone was recorded a few times. The rearrangement uses TRBV10-2 and TRBJ1-2; 9 bases are shared with TRBD1. The junction had 1 base not matched to a gene; V was cut back by 5 bases and J by 3 bases. The CDR3 runs 13 residues. CDR1 and CDR2 (germline): WSHSY, SAAADI. CDR3 nucleotides: TGCGCCAGCAGTCGACAGGGGGACTATGGCTACACCTTC. This gives the protein CASSRQGDYGYTF.

The rearrangement uses TRBV15 and TRBJ1-5; D is perhaps TRBD1 (5 bases). The CDR3 spans 19 residues. The germline gives CDR1 LNHNV, CDR2 YYDKDF (reference sequence). Deletions cut 2 bases from V and 4 bases from J, with 24 bases between. The CDR3 loop reads CATSRNIGSGRGLNQPQHF. The CDR3 region has the DNA TGTGCCACCAGCAGAAATATCGGATCAGGGCGGGGATTGAATCAGCCCCAGCATTTT.

The chain uses TRBV30 and TRBJ2-5; TRBD1 agrees at 9 bases. Germline V CDR1 and CDR2: GTSNPN, SVGIG (reference sequence). The CDR3 has 14 residues. The V and J ends lost 3 bases and 2 bases, in that order; junction bases with no gene match: 4. For the CDR3, the DNA is TGTGCCTGGAGCCTCGACAGGGGGCAAGAGACCCAGTACTTC. Protein sequence: CAWSLDRGQETQYF.

The table lists this clone with a few counts. The chain joins TRBV6-5 to TRBJ1-5; 8 bases line up with TRBD1. V dropped 2 bases and J dropped 15; count of bases not matched to a gene: 9. The CDR3 loop spans 13 amino acids. From germline, CDR1 is MNHEY and CDR2 SVGAGI. CDR3 bases: TGTGCCAGCAGTTACGATAACAGGGGGTCTCCGCATTTT. Translation: CASSYDNRGSPHF.

Comments on this clone: Other DNA sequences of this sample code for an identical CDR3. The chain is built from TRBV6-5 and TRBJ1-4, with D unclear. This CDR3 has 15 amino acids. The germline CDR1 and CDR2 sequences are MNHEY and SVGAGI. Trimming cost V 0 bases and J 2 bases, with 7 bases left between them. The CDR3 spells CASSYSGPTNEKLFF. The CDR3 DNA sequence: TGTGCCAGCAGTTACTCGGGCCCGACTAATGAAAAACTGTTTTTT.

V is TRBV9 and J is TRBJ2-2; D may be TRBD2 (7 bases). The V gene lost 1 base and the J gene lost 3 bases, with 16 bases spanning the gap. CDR3 length equals 17 residues. Germline V lookup: CDR1 SGDLS, CDR2 YYNGEE. The CDR3 loop reads CASSVRPGGPHTGELFF. The CDR3 region has the DNA TGTGCCAGCAGCGTACGTCCCGGGGGGCCCCACACCGGGGAGCTGTTTTTT. The complete variable domain, with remaining parts taken from reference TRBV9 and TRBJ2-2, reads DSGVTQTPKHLITATGQRVTLRCSPRSGDLSVYWYQQSLDQGLQFLIQYYNGEERAKGNILERFSAQQFPDLHSELNLSSLELGDSALYFCASSVRPGGPHTGELFFGEGSRLTVL.

The chain employs TRBV10-1 and TRBJ2-1, with 8 bases fitting TRBD2. The junction had 10 bases not matched to a gene; V was cut back by 6 bases and J by 6 bases. Per the germline V gene, CDR1 is WNHNN and CDR2 is SYGVQD (reference sequence). The CDR3 extends over 15 amino acids. CDR3 sequence reads: CASSAGTRNSNEQFF. The DNA for the CDR3 is TGCGCCAGCAGCGCCGGGACTAGAAACTCCAATGAGCAGTTCTTC.

Concerning this clone: The sample carries other DNA sequences with the same CDR3. The rearrangement uses TRBV5-1 and TRBJ1-4, with D possibly matching TRBD1 (6 bases). In germline, CDR1 is SGHRS, CDR2 YFSETQ. With 1 base removed from V and 4 bases from J, the gap between germline ends came to 8 bases. The CDR3 covers 14 residues. The CDR3 loop reads CASSLRTDNEKLFF. CDR3 coding DNA: TGCGCCAGCAGCTTGAGGACAGATAATGAAAAACTGTTTTTT.

The chain has TRBV6-4 and TRBJ1-6; 8 positions agree with TRBD1. Germline loops: CDR1 MRHNA, CDR2 SNTAGT. This CDR3 has 14 residues. The J segment lost 6 bases and the V segment lost 6 bases, leaving 4 bases of the junction unmatched. The CDR3 coding sequence is TGTGCCAGCAGCCGGGACAGGATTAATTCACCCCTCCACTTT. It encodes CASSRDRINSPLHF.

This chain connects TRBV18 to TRBJ1-5, with D tentatively TRBD1 (6 bases). The germline CDR1 and CDR2 sequences are KGHSH and LQKENI. The V and J ends lost 3 bases and 1 base respectively, with 16 bases between them. This CDR3 comprises 17 residues. The CDR3 bases are TGTGCCAGCTCACCGGTGTCGGGGGGCCTAAGCAATCAGCCCCAGCATTTT. As protein: CASSPVSGGLSNQPQHF.

The rearrangement joins TRBV30 to TRBJ2-7, with 9 bases aligning to TRBD2. V gave up 2 bases and J gave up 2 bases; unmatched junction bases: 7. CDR1 GTSNPN and CDR2 SVGIG come from the germline V gene (reference sequence). The CDR3 spans 15 residues. Here the CDR3 reads CAWSLAAGGPYEQYF. In nucleotides, the CDR3 is TGTGCCTGGAGTCTGGCAGCGGGAGGTCCCTACGAGCAGTACTTC.

V gene TRBV11-2 combines with J gene TRBJ2-1; 7 bases match TRBD2. This CDR3 is built from 15 residues. V shed 5 bases and J 1 base; nucleotides not matched to a gene: 5. CDR1 and CDR2 from the germline V gene are SGHAT and FQNNGV. The CDR3 DNA reads as TGTGCCAGCAGCCCCCAACTAGCGTCCTACAATGAGCAGTTCTTC. It specifies CASSPQLASYNEQFF.

This chain uses TRBV4-1 with TRBJ1-1; a weak D match, TRBD1 (5 bases). The CDR3 runs to 15 residues. Trimming removed 1 base from V and 3 bases from J, with 12 bases in between. CDR1 and CDR2 from the germline V gene are MGHRA and YSYEKL. The CDR3 spells CASSQATVLHTEAFF. As DNA, the CDR3 is TGCGCCAGCAGCCAAGCGACAGTTTTGCACACTGAAGCTTTCTTT.

The V gene is TRBV27, the J gene TRBJ1-5; D gene ambiguous. In germline, CDR1 is MNHEY, CDR2 SMNVEV (reference sequence). Trimming pared 5 bases from V and 4 bases from J, leaving 12 bases between. This CDR3 contains 14 residues. CDR3 in DNA: TGTGCCAGCAGTCTAAGACGGGAGAATCAGCCCCAGCATTTT. Translation: CASSLRRENQPQHF.